This T cell receptor beta chain is from a study of shared clonotypes between healthy human individuals. Study-wide results and caveats: Relative to clonotypes present in all four donors, those not shared had lower generation probabilities. The donor pool, a small one, limited the genetic and exposure-history diversity represented.

Libraries were prepared by immunoSEQ multiplex PCR; TCRdb keeps only in-frame clonotypes and omits some of them. The top ten hold approximately 1.5% of the sample, which has around 1 million clones, approximately 80% seen once. Points on this clone: Its antigen is still unknown. The identical CDR3 is also encoded by other nucleotide sequences in the sample.

This CDR3 region has 15 residues. The junction had 4 bases not matched to a gene; V was cut back by 4 bases and J by 5 bases. Germline values: CDR1 SGHRS, CDR2 YFSETQ. Sequenced sample: memory CD4+ T cells sorted from blood. As for subset: CD45RA-negative fraction. The V and J genes are TRBV5-1 and TRBJ2-2, with 11 bases lining up with TRBD2. This clonotype was sampled from a man aged 18-30 years in good health. CDR3 bases: TGCGCCAGCAGCGGAGGGACTAGCGGAACCGGGGAGCTGTTTTTT. This gives the protein CASSGGTSGTGELFF. The full variable domain, its missing parts supplied by reference TRBV5-1 and TRBJ2-2, is KAGVTQTPRYLIKTRGQQVTLSCSPISGHRSVSWYQQTPGQGLQFLFEYFSETQRNKGNFPGRFSGRQFSNSRSEMNVSTLELGDSALYLCASSGGTSGTGELFFGEGSRLTVL.